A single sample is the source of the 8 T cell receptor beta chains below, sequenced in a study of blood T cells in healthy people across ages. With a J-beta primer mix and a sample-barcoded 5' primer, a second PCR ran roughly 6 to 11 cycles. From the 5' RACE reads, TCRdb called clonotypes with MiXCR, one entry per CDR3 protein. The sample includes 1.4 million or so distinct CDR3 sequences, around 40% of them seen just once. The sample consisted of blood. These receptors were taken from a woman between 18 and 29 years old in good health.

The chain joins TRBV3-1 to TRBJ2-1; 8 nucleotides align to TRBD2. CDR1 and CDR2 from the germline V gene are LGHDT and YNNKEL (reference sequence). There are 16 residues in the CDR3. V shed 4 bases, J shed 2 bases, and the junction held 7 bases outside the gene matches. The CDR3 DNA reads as TGTGCCAGCAGCCTCCGGGGCGGGAGGACCTACAATGAGCAGTTCTTC. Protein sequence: CASSLRGGRTYNEQFF.

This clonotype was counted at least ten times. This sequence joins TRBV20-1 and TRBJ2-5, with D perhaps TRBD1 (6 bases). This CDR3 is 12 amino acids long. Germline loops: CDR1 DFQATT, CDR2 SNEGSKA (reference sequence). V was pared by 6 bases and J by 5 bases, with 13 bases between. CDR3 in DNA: TGCAGTGCAGGGACATCCCCGGAGACCCAGTACTTC. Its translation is CSAGTSPETQYF.

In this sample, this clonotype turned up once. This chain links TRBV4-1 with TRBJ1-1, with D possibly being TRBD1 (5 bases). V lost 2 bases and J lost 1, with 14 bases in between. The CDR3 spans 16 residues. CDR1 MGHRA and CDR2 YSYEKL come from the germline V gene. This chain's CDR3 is CASSQLGRGANTEAFF. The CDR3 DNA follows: TGCGCCAGCAGCCAACTCGGAAGGGGAGCGAACACTGAAGCTTTCTTT.

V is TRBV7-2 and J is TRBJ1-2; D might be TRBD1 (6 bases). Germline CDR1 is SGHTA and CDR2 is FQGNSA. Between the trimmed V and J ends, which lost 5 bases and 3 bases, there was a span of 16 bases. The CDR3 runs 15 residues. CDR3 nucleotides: TGTGCCAGCAGCAAACACAGGGTTGAGGACTATGGCTACACCTTC. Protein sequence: CASSKHRVEDYGYTF.

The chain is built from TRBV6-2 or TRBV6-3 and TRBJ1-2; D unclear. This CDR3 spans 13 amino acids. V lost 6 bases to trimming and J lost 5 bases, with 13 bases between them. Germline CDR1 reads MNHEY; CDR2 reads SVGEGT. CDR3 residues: CASSFWAFYGYTF. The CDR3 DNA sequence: TGTGCCAGCAGCTTCTGGGCATTTTATGGCTACACCTTC.

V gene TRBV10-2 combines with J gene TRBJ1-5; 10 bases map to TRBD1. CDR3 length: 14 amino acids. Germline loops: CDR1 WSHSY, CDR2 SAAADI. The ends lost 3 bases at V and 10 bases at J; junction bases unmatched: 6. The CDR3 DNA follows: TGCGCCAGCAGTGAAACCGGGACAGGGGAACCCCAGCATTTT. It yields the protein CASSETGTGEPQHF.

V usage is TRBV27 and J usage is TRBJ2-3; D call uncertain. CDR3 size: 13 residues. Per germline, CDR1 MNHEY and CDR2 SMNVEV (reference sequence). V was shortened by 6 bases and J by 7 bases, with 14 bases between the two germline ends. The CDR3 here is CASSQAFWNTQYF. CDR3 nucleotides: TGTGCCAGCAGCCAGGCTTTTTGGAATACGCAGTATTTT.

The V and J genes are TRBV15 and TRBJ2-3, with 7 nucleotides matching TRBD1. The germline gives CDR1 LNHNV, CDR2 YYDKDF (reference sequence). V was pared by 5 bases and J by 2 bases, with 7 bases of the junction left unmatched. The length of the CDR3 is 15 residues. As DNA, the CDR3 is TGTGCCACCAGCGTCGGACAGGCCTACACAGATACGCAGTATTTT. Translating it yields CATSVGQAYTDTQYF.